The entry below gives a single T cell receptor (beta chain) sequence along with its context. What it recognizes is unknown. This sample stems from a study of T cells after yellow fever vaccination. General study points: Repertoires sorted by FACS could include abundant clonotypes that are contaminants from the bulk population. A minor fraction of clonotypes spanned both CD4 and CD8 compartments. Secondary responses were weaker yet peaked faster, day 5 versus 15. Reappearance after the booster was seen for most primary-vaccination clones, at more than 95% CD4 and roughly 90% CD8.

Trimming took 0 bases from V and 7 from J, leaving 10 bases between them. There are 13 residues in the CDR3. TCRdb used MiXCR to reprocess the 5' RACE reads, holding one entry per CDR3 protein. The data contain hundreds of thousands of distinct CDR3 sequences, roughly an eighth of them singletons. Specimen: PBMCs, collected on the day of the yellow fever booster vaccination. The chain combines TRBV12-3 or TRBV12-4 with TRBJ2-7, with D uncertain. The origin of this receptor is a man aged 30-40 years who received the YFV17D yellow fever vaccine. The CDR3 reads CASSLAPLSEQYF. The CDR3 coding sequence is TGTGCCAGCAGTTTAGCACCCTTGTCAGAGCAGTACTTC.